This record covers a single T cell receptor (beta chain). Its antigen is still unknown. Per-nucleotide qualities are absent, and no much larger clonotype sits a single base away. These data are taken from a study of radiation and T cells in renal cell carcinoma (dated by TCRdb to 2019 to 2021). Study-wide context: Samples came from a clinical trial, in which primary renal cell carcinomas received 15 Gy stereotactic body radiation therapy followed by nephrectomy 4 weeks later. A total of 50 to 60 samples underwent TCR beta sequencing, made up of roughly 26 tumors and roughly 27 peripheral blood samples. Across all 50 or so samples, 4 million to 5 million unique CDR3 nucleotide sequences encoding 2,658,974 unique CDR3 amino acid sequences were identified. Results and caveats for the whole study, not just this receptor: An increase in top tumor clonotypes in blood was observed from baseline to 2 weeks post-radiation, followed by contraction by 4 weeks, which was taken to suggest transient expansion of tumor-resident clones. Blood repertoire dynamics were not followed beyond 4 weeks after treatment. No pretreatment tumor biopsies were available, so the baseline intratumoral presence of clonotypes could not be determined. Because the trial had a single-armed design, the trial could not examine how radiation dose or scheduling affected the TCR repertoire.

This sample's time point label indicates: blood 2 weeks post-SBRT. Explained via the paper, the treatment or condition label denotes: 15 Gy SBRT to primary tumor, nephrectomy 4 weeks later. To follow tumor-enriched clonotypes, peripheral blood was collected serially from radiation-treated patients at baseline and again at 2 weeks and 4 weeks after SBRT. Renal cell carcinoma with clear cell pathology was present in all patients. The QIAamp DNA Blood Mini Kit (Qiagen) was used to prepare genomic DNA for TCR sequencing. Only samples passing all quality control checks were included in the analyses. Per the germline V gene (reference sequence), GTSNPN is the CDR1 and SVGIG is the CDR2. Cut back by 0 bases and 3 bases, the V and J ends lie 8 bases apart. The CDR3 contains 14 residues, cysteine and phenylalanine counted. The sequence is cut down to CDR3 DNA, 42 bases in frame from base 1. TCR beta libraries were generated from genomic DNA with the immunoSEQ kit, following the manufacturer's recommendations. Library preparation used a first multiplex PCR with proprietary primers, then a second PCR adding unique barcodes, with bead cleanups after each round. A positive control reaction and a negative control reaction, both provided in the kit, were run with every batch of samples. The final libraries were assessed on an Agilent 4200 TapeStation D1000 ScreenTape, pooled by volume, and quantified by qPCR. Sequencing was performed on an Illumina NextSeq500 using a MidOutput 150-cycle cartridge, with 156 Read1 cycles, 15 Index1 cycles, and the kit custom primers. The pooled library was loaded at around 1 pM, and around 18% PhiX control was spiked in. The authors' analysis ran thus. Vendor-processed data were analyzed in R, with a clonotype defined as all T cells sharing the same CDR3 nucleotide sequence. For clone abundance analyses, frequencies were normalized to the 10,000 most abundant clones per sample. Before analysis, public T cell clones were removed, and these numbered fewer than six per sample on average. Tumor-enriched and baseline blood-enriched clonotypes were defined by at least a 32-fold difference in abundance between compartments. Clonotypes expanded or contracted between blood time points were identified with a beta-binomial differential abundance model. Tumor-blood repertoire similarity was measured with the Baroni-Urbani and Buser coefficient, and group comparisons used two-tailed Wilcoxon tests in R. As stored in TCRdb, this immuneACCESS dataset retains in-frame rearrangements with V and J assigned. A fraction of the clones does not appear; measured against another copy, unresolved V genes explain less than half of the discrepancy, and the remainder lacks a known reason. That table supplies the V and J calls and clone size; D and trimming were determined from the DNA. Across this sample there are fewer than 30,000 clones, with more than 65% seen only once. The leading ten clones occupy roughly 30% of the sample.

Rearrangement joined TRBV30 to TRBJ2-2, and perhaps TRBD1 as D gene, on 6 matching bases. This specimen consisted of blood, obtained from a patient whose treatment included radiotherapy and nephrectomy. This TCR derives from a man aged 55 to 70 with renal cell carcinoma. The DNA sequence is given as TGTGCCTGGAGTGTCAAGGGGGACACCGGGGAGCTGTTTTTT. It translates as CAWSVKGDTGELFF.